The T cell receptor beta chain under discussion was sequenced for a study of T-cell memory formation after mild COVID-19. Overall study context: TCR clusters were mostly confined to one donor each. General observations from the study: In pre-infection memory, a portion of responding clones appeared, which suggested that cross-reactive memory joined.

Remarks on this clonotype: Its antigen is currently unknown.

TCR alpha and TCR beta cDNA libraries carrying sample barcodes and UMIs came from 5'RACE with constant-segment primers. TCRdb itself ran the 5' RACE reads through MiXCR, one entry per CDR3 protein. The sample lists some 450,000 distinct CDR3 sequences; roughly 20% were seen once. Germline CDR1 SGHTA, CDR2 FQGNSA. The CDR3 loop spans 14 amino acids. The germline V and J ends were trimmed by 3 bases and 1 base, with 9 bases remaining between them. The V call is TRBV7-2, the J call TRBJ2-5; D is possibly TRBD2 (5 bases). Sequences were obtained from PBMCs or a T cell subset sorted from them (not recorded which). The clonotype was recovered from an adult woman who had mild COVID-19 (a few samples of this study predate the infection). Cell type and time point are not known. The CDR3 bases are TGTGCCAGCAGCTTCTCGGGGTCCCAAGAGACCCAGTACTTC. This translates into CASSFSGSQETQYF.